These T cell receptor beta chains were read from a single sample in a study of PD-L1 blockade in urothelial cancer. Measured with immunoSEQ multiplex PCR; TCRdb has only the in-frame clones, and not every one. The table lists about 29,000 clones, around 80% of them singletons, with 2.5% to 3.5% in the top ten. The starting material was PBMCs, obtained around atezolizumab (anti-PD-L1) treatment. All receptors come from a man in his sixties or seventies with urothelial cancer. The CDR3 runs from the conserved cysteine through the conserved F or W. A D gene is named only where the DNA matches it firmly. Size tells how often a clone was seen (once, few, many) or the class of an expanded clone, and some rows leave it out.

j_gene: TRBJ1-4
v_gene: TRBV5-1
abundance: .
d_gene: TRBD1
CDR3aa: CASSLLTGVGTNEKLFF
CDR3nt: TGCGCCAGCAGCTTGTTGACAGGGGTGGGGACTAATGAAAAACTGTTTTTT

j_gene: TRBJ2-5
v_gene: TRBV7-7
abundance: .
d_gene: TRBD1
CDR3aa: CASSLEAGTGSQTQYF
CDR3nt: TGTGCCAGCAGCTTAGAGGCCGGGACAGGGTCGCAGACCCAGTACTTC

j_gene: TRBJ1-1
v_gene: TRBV6-6
abundance: .
d_gene: TRBD1
CDR3aa: CASSPPRGRDTEAFF
CDR3nt: TGTGCCAGCTCCCCACCGAGGGGGCGGGACACTGAAGCTTTCTTT

j_gene: TRBJ2-3
v_gene: TRBV7-9
abundance: .
d_gene: .
CDR3aa: CASSHTFSSSTDTQYF
CDR3nt: TGTGCCAGCAGCCATACGTTTAGTTCTAGCACAGATACGCAGTATTTT

j_gene: TRBJ1-4
v_gene: TRBV27
abundance: .
d_gene: .
CDR3aa: CASSRDSVQRNGKLFF
CDR3nt: TGTGCCAGCAGTAGGGATAGCGTACAGAGAAACGGAAAACTGTTTTTT

j_gene: TRBJ2-7
v_gene: TRBV5-1
abundance: .
d_gene: .
CDR3aa: CASSGGYEQYF
CDR3nt: TGCGCCAGCAGCGGAGGCTACGAGCAGTACTTC

j_gene: TRBJ1-5
v_gene: TRBV10-1
abundance: .
d_gene: TRBD1
CDR3aa: CASSVRTGEVSNQPQHF
CDR3nt: TGCGCCAGCAGTGTCAGAACAGGGGAAGTCAGCAATCAGCCCCAGCATTTT

j_gene: TRBJ2-7
v_gene: TRBV5-6
abundance: .
d_gene: .
CDR3aa: CASSFARGEQYF
CDR3nt: TGTGCCAGCAGCTTTGCACGGGGAGAGCAGTACTTC

j_gene: TRBJ1-5
v_gene: TRBV19
abundance: .
d_gene: .
CDR3aa: CASSMGYRDNQPQHF
CDR3nt: TGTGCCAGTAGTATGGGGTACAGGGACAATCAGCCCCAGCATTTT

j_gene: TRBJ1-4
v_gene: TRBV6-6
abundance: .
d_gene: TRBD1
CDR3aa: CASSPNRGTNEKLFF
CDR3nt: TGTGCCAGCAGTCCGAACAGGGGCACTAATGAAAAACTGTTTTTT

j_gene: TRBJ1-6
v_gene: TRBV6-5
abundance: .
d_gene: .
CDR3aa: CASTQSPGSPLHF
CDR3nt: TGTGCCAGCACCCAATCGCCCGGTTCACCCCTCCACTTT

j_gene: TRBJ2-5
v_gene: TRBV19
abundance: once
d_gene: .
CDR3aa: CASSIVQGETQYF
CDR3nt: TGTGCCAGTAGTATAGTCCAGGGAGAGACCCAGTACTTC

j_gene: TRBJ1-2
v_gene: TRBV5-5
abundance: .
d_gene: TRBD1
CDR3aa: CASSNAGQNNYGYTF
CDR3nt: TGTGCCAGCAGTAATGCGGGACAGAATAACTATGGCTACACCTTC

j_gene: TRBJ2-3
v_gene: TRBV18
abundance: .
d_gene: TRBD1
CDR3aa: CASSPGQGLGDTQYF
CDR3nt: TGTGCCAGCTCACCGGGACAGGGGCTCGGGGATACGCAGTATTTT

j_gene: TRBJ1-1
v_gene: TRBV19
abundance: .
d_gene: TRBD1
CDR3aa: CASSHRGQGARTEAFF
CDR3nt: TGTGCCAGTAGTCATCGGGGACAGGGGGCGCGGACTGAAGCTTTCTTT

j_gene: TRBJ2-7
v_gene: TRBV5-6
abundance: .
d_gene: TRBD2
CDR3aa: CASSASASGVGTYEQYF
CDR3nt: TGTGCCAGCAGCGCCTCTGCTAGCGGGGTGGGGACCTACGAGCAGTACTTC

j_gene: TRBJ1-2
v_gene: TRBV7-6
abundance: .
d_gene: .
CDR3aa: CASSLGPNYGYTF
CDR3nt: TGTGCCAGCAGCTTAGGGCCCAACTATGGCTACACCTTC

j_gene: TRBJ1-2
v_gene: TRBV10-3
abundance: .
d_gene: .
CDR3aa: CAISVAEAGANYGYTF
CDR3nt: TGTGCCATCAGCGTCGCCGAGGCAGGGGCCAACTATGGCTACACCTTC

j_gene: TRBJ2-3
v_gene: TRBV9
abundance: .
d_gene: TRBD1
CDR3aa: CASSVDRGADTQYF
CDR3nt: TGTGCCAGCAGCGTCGACAGGGGCGCAGATACGCAGTATTTT

j_gene: TRBJ2-4
v_gene: TRBV5-4
abundance: few
d_gene: TRBD2
CDR3aa: CASSLEGGSDLAKNIQYF
CDR3nt: TGTGCCAGCAGCTTGGAGGGAGGGAGCGATCTAGCCAAAAACATTCAGTACTTC

j_gene: TRBJ2-3
v_gene: TRBV5-1
abundance: .
d_gene: .
CDR3aa: CASSLGQHTQYF
CDR3nt: TGCGCCAGCAGCTTAGGACAACATACGCAGTATTTT

j_gene: TRBJ1-2
v_gene: TRBV5-8
abundance: .
d_gene: TRBD1
CDR3aa: CASSWDRF
CDR3nt: TGTGCCAGCAGCTGGGACAGGTTT

j_gene: TRBJ1-5
v_gene: TRBV28
abundance: .
d_gene: .
CDR3aa: CASSRLRRRGGNQPQHF
CDR3nt: TGTGCCAGCAGCCGACTACGACGGCGCGGGGGCAATCAGCCCCAGCATTTT

j_gene: TRBJ2-1
v_gene: TRBV4-1
abundance: .
d_gene: TRBD2
CDR3aa: CASSQAHSLLAGGRVGNEQFF
CDR3nt: TGCGCCAGCAGCCAAGCGCATAGTCTACTAGCGGGGGGTCGGGTCGGGAATGAGCAGTTCTTC

j_gene: TRBJ1-2
v_gene: TRBV6-1
abundance: few
d_gene: .
CDR3aa: CASSEGRGRYGYTF
CDR3nt: TGTGCCAGCAGTGAAGGGAGGGGCCGGTATGGCTACACCTTC

j_gene: TRBJ2-3
v_gene: TRBV6-1
abundance: .
d_gene: TRBD1
CDR3aa: CASNYRTGVADTQYF
CDR3nt: TGTGCCAGCAATTATCGGACAGGGGTGGCAGATACGCAGTATTTT

j_gene: TRBJ1-2
v_gene: TRBV6-1
abundance: .
d_gene: TRBD1
CDR3aa: CATVIGQGAFGYTF
CDR3nt: TGTGCCACAGTCATAGGACAGGGGGCGTTTGGCTACACCTTC

j_gene: TRBJ2-1
v_gene: TRBV7-2
abundance: once
d_gene: .
CDR3aa: CASIETGDPGVGYNEQFF
CDR3nt: TGTGCCAGCATCGAGACGGGGGATCCGGGAGTTGGGTACAATGAGCAGTTCTTC

j_gene: TRBJ1-2
v_gene: TRBV27
abundance: once
d_gene: .
CDR3aa: CASRGPGYGYTF
CDR3nt: TGTGCCAGCAGGGGTCCGGGGTATGGCTACACCTTC

j_gene: TRBJ1-1
v_gene: TRBV13
abundance: .
d_gene: .
CDR3aa: CASSLVGGSTEAFF
CDR3nt: TGTGCCAGCAGCTTAGTCGGAGGGAGCACTGAAGCTTTCTTT

j_gene: TRBJ2-5
v_gene: TRBV19
abundance: .
d_gene: TRBD1
CDR3aa: CASSIGQVGGETQYF
CDR3nt: TGTGCCAGTAGTATTGGACAGGTCGGCGGGGAGACCCAGTACTTC

j_gene: TRBJ1-6
v_gene: TRBV7-6
abundance: few
d_gene: TRBD1
CDR3aa: CASSLGTGGSPLHF
CDR3nt: TGTGCCAGCAGCTTAGGGACAGGGGGATCACCCCTCCACTTT

j_gene: TRBJ2-2
v_gene: TRBV5-1
abundance: .
d_gene: TRBD2
CDR3aa: CASQTSGRGNTGELFF
CDR3nt: TGCGCCAGCCAGACTAGCGGGAGGGGGAACACCGGGGAGCTGTTTTTT

j_gene: TRBJ2-1
v_gene: TRBV5-1
abundance: .
d_gene: TRBD1
CDR3aa: CASSLEGDRVYNEQFF
CDR3nt: TGCGCCAGCAGCTTGGAGGGGGACAGGGTGTACAATGAGCAGTTCTTC

j_gene: TRBJ1-6
v_gene: TRBV7-8
abundance: few
d_gene: TRBD1
CDR3aa: CASSFLGQGSPNSPLHF
CDR3nt: TGTGCCAGCAGCTTTTTAGGACAGGGGTCTCCTAATTCACCCCTCCACTTT

j_gene: TRBJ1-4
v_gene: TRBV7-9
abundance: .
d_gene: .
CDR3aa: CASSLGGYENEKLFF
CDR3nt: TGTGCCAGCAGCTTAGGAGGATACGAGAATGAAAAACTGTTTTTT

j_gene: TRBJ2-3
v_gene: TRBV19
abundance: few
d_gene: .
CDR3aa: CASSLGTATSSTDTQYF
CDR3nt: TGTGCCAGTAGTCTCGGGACTGCAACTTCTAGCACAGATACGCAGTATTTT

j_gene: TRBJ1-3
v_gene: TRBV19
abundance: .
d_gene: TRBD1
CDR3aa: CASSIWDSGNTIYF
CDR3nt: TGTGCCAGTAGTATCTGGGACAGTGGAAACACCATATATTTT

j_gene: TRBJ2-2
v_gene: TRBV9
abundance: .
d_gene: .
CDR3aa: CASSVSGGTGELFF
CDR3nt: TGTGCCAGCAGCGTTTCCGGGGGCACCGGGGAGCTGTTTTTT

j_gene: TRBJ1-1
v_gene: TRBV5-4
abundance: .
d_gene: .
CDR3aa: CASSEPREGTEAFF
CDR3nt: TGTGCCAGCAGCGAGCCCAGGGAAGGAACTGAAGCTTTCTTT

j_gene: TRBJ2-7
v_gene: TRBV5-1
abundance: .
d_gene: .
CDR3aa: CASSWDTISYEQYF
CDR3nt: TGCGCCAGCAGCTGGGACACAATCTCCTACGAGCAGTACTTC

j_gene: TRBJ1-6
v_gene: TRBV5-1
abundance: .
d_gene: TRBD1
CDR3aa: CASSTHPAGQGTNSPLHF
CDR3nt: TGCGCCAGCAGCACCCACCCCGCGGGACAGGGGACAAATTCACCCCTCCACTTT

j_gene: TRBJ2-3
v_gene: TRBV12-5
abundance: .
d_gene: .
CDR3aa: CASGPSTSRDTQYF
CDR3nt: TGTGCTAGTGGTCCCTCGACTAGTCGCGATACGCAGTATTTT

j_gene: TRBJ2-7
v_gene: TRBV14
abundance: .
d_gene: .
CDR3aa: CASSQEVSLAEQYF
CDR3nt: TGTGCCAGCAGCCAAGAAGTTTCTTTGGCAGAGCAGTACTTC

j_gene: TRBJ1-2
v_gene: TRBV2
abundance: medium-sized
d_gene: .
CDR3aa: CASSGGTQTYGYTF
CDR3nt: TGTGCCAGCAGTGGCGGGACGCAAACCTATGGCTACACCTTC

j_gene: TRBJ2-7
v_gene: TRBV10-3
abundance: .
d_gene: .
CDR3aa: CAISGDKTGWEQYF
CDR3nt: TGTGCCATCAGCGGGGACAAGACGGGATGGGAGCAGTACTTC

j_gene: TRBJ1-1
v_gene: TRBV27
abundance: .
d_gene: .
CDR3aa: CASSLWSGNTEAFF
CDR3nt: TGTGCCAGCAGTTTATGGTCCGGGAACACTGAAGCTTTCTTT

j_gene: TRBJ2-2
v_gene: TRBV10-3
abundance: .
d_gene: .
CDR3aa: CATNPQDSTGELFF
CDR3nt: TGTGCCACCAACCCCCAGGACAGCACCGGGGAGCTGTTTTTT

j_gene: TRBJ1-2
v_gene: TRBV4-1
abundance: .
d_gene: .
CDR3aa: CASSQGPLGDSGYTF
CDR3nt: TGCGCCAGCAGCCAAGGCCCGCTAGGGGATTCCGGCTACACCTTC

j_gene: TRBJ2-7
v_gene: TRBV15
abundance: .
d_gene: .
CDR3aa: CATSAKGYEQYF
CDR3nt: TGTGCCACCAGCGCCAAGGGGTACGAGCAGTACTTC

j_gene: TRBJ1-1
v_gene: TRBV18
abundance: .
d_gene: .
CDR3aa: CASSPRRELSTEAFF
CDR3nt: TGTGCCAGCTCACCAAGGAGGGAATTGAGCACTGAAGCTTTCTTT

j_gene: TRBJ2-1
v_gene: TRBV18
abundance: .
d_gene: TRBD2
CDR3aa: CASSPLLGSGGDNEQFF
CDR3nt: TGTGCCAGCTCACCCCTCCTAGGTAGCGGGGGAGACAATGAGCAGTTCTTC

j_gene: TRBJ2-7
v_gene: TRBV2
abundance: .
d_gene: .
CDR3aa: CASSARMGQQYF
CDR3nt: TGTGCCAGCAGTGCCCGTATGGGGCAGCAGTACTTC

j_gene: TRBJ2-2
v_gene: TRBV5-1
abundance: once
d_gene: .
CDR3aa: CASSSTDYGELFF
CDR3nt: TGCGCCAGCAGCTCGACAGATTACGGGGAGCTGTTTTTT

j_gene: TRBJ2-7
v_gene: TRBV6-5
abundance: .
d_gene: TRBD1
CDR3aa: CASSYSSRGPGYEQYF
CDR3nt: TGTGCCAGCAGTTACTCGTCTAGGGGGCCGGGCTACGAGCAGTACTTC